These 3 T cell receptor beta chains originate from one sample sequenced in a study of cytomegalovirus exposure and HLA in healthy donors. PCR primers comprised 60 Vbeta and 13 Jbeta primers. This table comes from immunoSEQ multiplex PCR, and its TCRdb copy is limited to in-frame clones, with some not included. The repertoire holds 210,000 or so clones, with around four fifths as singletons. Specimen: PBMCs. The source is a boy aged 2 to 9 in good health and CMV-seronegative.

This chain connects TRBV6-5 to TRBJ2-7; D is possibly TRBD2 (5 bases). Trimming removed 0 bases at V and 2 bases at J, with 8 bases between. Germline loops: CDR1 MNHEY, CDR2 SVGAGI. The CDR3 covers 14 residues. The CDR3 DNA sequence: TGTGCCAGCAGTTACTCGGACGGGACCTACGAGCAGTACTTC. This translates into CASSYSDGTYEQYF.

The rearrangement joins TRBV10-3 to TRBJ1-3; maybe TRBD1 (5 bases). V was trimmed by 5 bases and J by 0 bases, leaving 14 bases between them. This CDR3 has 16 residues. Germline values: CDR1 ENHRY, CDR2 SYGVKD. CDR3 nucleotide sequence: TGTGCCATCAGTCCCGGGACTGCGAGCTCTGGAAACACCATATATTTT. Translating it yields CAISPGTASSGNTIYF.

This chain's CDR3 is CASSLELHTDTQYF. The CDR3 DNA is TGTGCCAGCAGCTTAGAACTTCACACAGATACGCAGTATTTT. The rearrangement joins TRBV7-9 to TRBJ2-3; D not certain. Trimming stripped 1 base from V and 2 bases from J, with 7 bases between. Germline V CDR1 and CDR2: SEHNR, FQNEAQ (reference sequence). The CDR3 spans 14 residues.